One sample yielded the 30 T cell receptor beta chains listed below, sequenced in a study of OX40 agonist ivuxolimab in advanced cancers. Method: immunoSEQ multiplex PCR; TCRdb's copy keeps in-frame clones and lacks some. This sample has more than 45,000 clones, with more than 75% found just once. Sequencing was performed on CD4+ or CD8+ T cells sorted from blood, taken in a trial of the OX40 agonist ivuxolimab. The origin of the receptors is an adult with an advanced solid tumor such as melanoma, head and neck, liver or kidney cancer.

This sequence joins TRBV6-1 and TRBJ2-1; the D gene is possibly TRBD2 (6 bases). V dropped 4 bases and J dropped 5 bases, with 18 bases sitting between them. The V gene's germline CDR1 is MNHNS and CDR2 SASEGT. This CDR3 is 16 amino acids long. Here the CDR3 reads CASSARPGRTNNEQFF. CDR3 DNA sequence: TGTGCCAGCAGTGCTCGACCGGGACGGACTAACAATGAGCAGTTCTTC.

The J gene is TRBJ1-1, the V gene TRBV30, with no clear D. The CDR3 spans 13 residues. Germline V gene data show CDR1 as GTSNPN and CDR2 as SVGIG (reference sequence). Trimming cost V 4 bases and J 4 bases, with 13 bases left between them. CDR3 sequence: CAWTRGLATEAFF. The CDR3, as DNA: TGTGCCTGGACCCGAGGGTTGGCCACTGAAGCTTTCTTT.

The sample holds a few counts of this clone. One end of the junction fails to match germline, which may point to a read error. The chain couples TRBV10-2 to TRBJ1-1; 7 bases are a match to TRBD1. The CDR3 loop spans 14 amino acids. Germline CDR1 and CDR2: WSHSY and SAAADI. The CDR3 coding sequence is TGCGCCAGCAGGGGAAGGGGGCGCAACATTGAAGCTTTCTTT. This gives the protein CASRGRGRNIEAFF.

V is TRBV4-2 and J is TRBJ2-5; tentatively, D is TRBD2 (7 bases). CDR3 length: 16 amino acids. Germline V gene sequence: CDR1 LGHNA, CDR2 YNFKEQ. Trimming cost V 8 bases and J 2 bases, with 21 bases left between them. CDR3 sequence reads: CASSLGGGGRQETQYF. In DNA, the CDR3 is TGTGCCAGCTCCCTAGGGGGGGGAGGGAGGCAAGAGACCCAGTACTTC.

The CDR3 reads CASSPRGTERATEAFF. CDR3 DNA sequence: TGTGCCAGCTCACCACGTGGTACGGAAAGGGCCACTGAAGCTTTCTTT. The chain couples TRBV18 to TRBJ1-1; D remains unclear. This CDR3 has 16 amino acids. Germline V lookup: CDR1 KGHSH, CDR2 LQKENI. V was cut by 1 base and J by 4 bases, with 16 bases left in between.

The gene calls are TRBV18 and TRBJ1-6; 10 bases agree with TRBD1. Germline CDR1 KGHSH, CDR2 LQKENI. This CDR3 is 14 amino acids long. V dropped 3 bases and J dropped 9; count of bases not matched to a gene: 2. The CDR3 sequence is CASSPGQGGSPLHF. CDR3 in DNA: TGTGCCAGCTCACCTGGACAGGGGGGTTCACCCCTCCACTTT.

The J gene is TRBJ2-2, the V gene TRBV6-4; D uncertain. The CDR3 length is 14 residues. V dropped 7 bases and J dropped 6 bases, with 15 bases sitting between them. Germline V gene sequence: CDR1 MRHNA, CDR2 SNTAGT. CDR3 in amino acids: CASIRLGLSGELFF. The CDR3 bases are TGTGCCAGCATTCGACTGGGCCTTTCCGGGGAGCTGTTTTTT.

CDR3 sequence (DNA): TGTGCCAGCAGTGAAGCAACCAGTATGGGTCAGCCCCAGCATTTT. Residues: CASSEATSMGQPQHF. The chain recombines TRBV2 with TRBJ1-5; no firm D call. Trimming removed 0 bases from V and 6 bases from J, with 12 bases in between. This CDR3 is built from 15 residues. Germline values: CDR1 SNHLY, CDR2 FYNNEI.

The V gene is TRBV18, the J gene TRBJ1-3; D remains ambiguous. V shed 3 bases and J shed 4 bases, with 22 bases lying between them. CDR3 length equals 18 residues. Germline V gene sequence: CDR1 KGHSH, CDR2 LQKENI. Here the CDR3 reads CASSPIDHPTGRGNTIYF. Here the CDR3 DNA reads TGTGCCAGCTCACCCATCGACCACCCAACGGGGAGAGGAAACACCATATATTTT.

This chain links TRBV29-1 with TRBJ2-7; unclear D gene. With 8 bases removed from V and 4 bases from J, the gap between germline ends came to 15 bases. The CDR3 length is 12 residues. CDR1 and CDR2 from the germline V gene are SQVTM and ANQGSEA. The CDR3 DNA sequence: TGCAGCACCGGATTACCCGGTTACGAGCAGTACTTC. Its protein is CSTGLPGYEQYF.

CDR3 loop: CASSPTSGGVYEQYF. The CDR3 DNA is TGTGCCAGCAGCCCCACCAGCGGGGGCGTCTACGAGCAGTACTTC. The J gene is TRBJ2-7, the V gene TRBV7-8; TRBD2 aligns across 8 bases. Germline values: CDR1 SGHVS, CDR2 FQNEAQ. After removal of 5 bases from V and 3 bases from J, the junction contained 9 bases not matched to a gene. CDR3 length: 15 residues. Using reference TRBV7-8 and TRBJ2-7 for the parts outside the CDR3, the full variable domain is GAGVSQSPRYKVAKRGQDVALRCDPISGHVSLFWYQQALGQGPEFLTYFQNEAQLDKSGLPSDRFFAERPEGSVSTLKIQRTQQEDSAVYLCASSPTSGGVYEQYFGPGTRLTVT.

The chain is built from TRBV19 and TRBJ1-2, with D maybe TRBD1 (6 bases). Trimming removed 6 bases at V and 6 bases at J, with 14 bases between. The CDR3 extends over 13 amino acids. CDR1 and CDR2 (germline): LNHDA, SQIVND (reference sequence). The CDR3 DNA follows: TGTGCCAGTAGGGCGACAGGCTCTAATGGCTACACCTTC. The encoded protein is CASRATGSNGYTF.

This clone was seen once. The gene calls are TRBV18 and TRBJ1-3; D uncertain. The CDR3 totals 17 residues. Germline assignment: CDR1 KGHSH and CDR2 LQKENI. V was pared by 5 bases and J by 0 bases, with 17 bases between. In nucleotides, the CDR3 is TGTGCCAGCTCAACGCAAGACACCTCGTTCTCTGGAAACACCATATATTTT. Amino acid sequence: CASSTQDTSFSGNTIYF.

J is TRBJ1-6 and V is TRBV7-3; 7 bases align to TRBD1. Germline V lookup: CDR1 SGHTA, CDR2 FQGTGA. The CDR3 is made up of 14 amino acids. The junction had 8 bases not matched to a gene; V was cut back by 6 bases and J by 9 bases. The CDR3 DNA sequence: TGTGCCAGCAGTTCAACAGGGGAGGGTTCACCCCTCCACTTT. Residues: CASSSTGEGSPLHF.

This chain uses TRBV5-1 with TRBJ2-5; 7 nucleotides match TRBD2. Germline V gene lookup returns CDR1 SGHRS and CDR2 YFSETQ. The CDR3 loop spans 14 amino acids. The V and J ends lost 3 bases and 6 bases, in that order; junction bases with no gene match: 8. In nucleotides, the CDR3 is TGCGCCAGCAGCTCGGGGGAGGGACCGCAGACCCAGTACTTC. As protein: CASSSGEGPQTQYF. Complete variable domain (other parts from reference TRBV5-1 and TRBJ2-5): KAGVTQTPRYLIKTRGQQVTLSCSPISGHRSVSWYQQTPGQGLQFLFEYFSETQRNKGNFPGRFSGRQFSNSRSEMNVSTLELGDSALYLCASSSGEGPQTQYFGPGTRLLVL.

This clone has just one count. The chain joins TRBV11-3 to TRBJ2-1; 13 nucleotides line up with TRBD2. CDR1 SGHNT and CDR2 YENEEA come from the germline V gene. V was clipped by 5 bases and J by 6 bases; unmatched bases: 7. CDR3 length equals 16 residues. CDR3: CASSLGLAGVSNEQFF. The CDR3, as DNA: TGTGCCAGCAGCCTTGGACTAGCGGGGGTTTCCAATGAGCAGTTCTTC. The whole variable domain, remainder taken from reference TRBV11-3 and TRBJ2-1, is EAGVVQSPRYKIIEKKQPVAFWCNPISGHNTLYWYLQNLGQGPELLIRYENEEAVDDSQLPKDRFSAERLKGVDSTLKIQPAELGDSAVYLCASSLGLAGVSNEQFFGPGTRLTVL.

Regarding this clone: An end of the junction differs from the germline gene, which may be a read error. V usage is TRBV7-7 and J usage is TRBJ2-2; 14 bases fit TRBD2. The CDR3 is made up of 17 amino acids. Germline CDR1 SSHAT, CDR2 FNYEAQ (reference sequence). In DNA, the CDR3 is TGTGCTAGCAGCCCGACTAGCGGGGGGGCAGGAACCGGGGAGCTGTTTTTT. It is translated as CASSPTSGGAGTGELFF. Full variable domain (remainder filled in from reference TRBV7-7 and TRBJ2-2): GAGVSQSPRYKVTKRGQDVTLRCDPISSHATLYWYQQALGQGPEFLTYFNYEAQPDKSGLPSDRFSAERPEGSISTLTIQRTEQRDSAMYRCASSPTSGGAGTGELFFGEGSRLTVL.

This clone occurred a few times. The chain recombines TRBV30 with TRBJ1-1, with a weak D call TRBD1 (5 bases). Germline V gives CDR1 GTSNPN, CDR2 SVGIG (reference sequence). CDR3 size: 15 residues. Trimming removed 0 bases from V and 0 bases from J, with 11 bases in between. The DNA for the CDR3 is TGTGCCTGGAGTGTCGTGGGACCCCTGAACACTGAAGCTTTCTTT. It encodes CAWSVVGPLNTEAFF.

The gene calls are TRBV28 and TRBJ1-3; 10 bases map to TRBD1. Unmatched junction bases numbered 19, after V lost 6 bases and J lost 5 bases. CDR3 length: 19 amino acids. Germline V CDR1 and CDR2: MDHEN, SYDVKM. The CDR3 DNA follows: TGTGCCAGCAGGCCCCGACAGGGGGCGATGAATATTAGGAGAAACACCATATATTTT. This translates into CASRPRQGAMNIRRNTIYF.

A word on this clone: At one end, the junction sequence differs from germline, possibly due to a read error. The chain links TRBV7-6 to TRBJ2-3; possibly TRBD1 for D (6 bases). Germline assignment: CDR1 SGHVS and CDR2 FNYEAQ. This CDR3 has 16 residues. CDR3 protein: CASTLSQAGVTDTQYF. The CDR3 DNA reads TGTGCCAGCACCTTAAGCCAGGCAGGGGTGACAGATACGCAGTATTTT.

The chain uses TRBV5-5 and TRBJ1-1; possibly TRBD1 for D (6 bases). The V and J ends lost 1 base and 1 base respectively, with 17 bases between them. Germline V gives CDR1 SGHKS, CDR2 YYEKEE (reference sequence). The CDR3 is made up of 17 amino acids. Here the CDR3 DNA reads TGTGCCAGCAGCTTGAGCGGGGGCGGGAGGTGGAACACTGAAGCTTTCTTT. Protein: CASSLSGGGRWNTEAFF. The full variable domain, in which reference TRBV5-5 and TRBJ1-1 provide the parts outside the CDR3, is DAGVTQSPTHLIKTRGQQVTLRCSPISGHKSVSWYQQVLGQGPQFIFQYYEKEERGRGNFPDRFSARQFPNYSSELNVNALLLGDSALYLCASSLSGGGRWNTEAFFGQGTRLTVV.

This clone was recorded only once. The genes are TRBV9 and TRBJ2-3; a possible D gene is TRBD1 (6 bases). This CDR3 is built from 14 residues. The germline V gene has CDR1 SGDLS and CDR2 YYNGEE. Trimming removed 4 bases from V and 7 bases from J, with 16 bases in between. CDR3: CASSPGAGAYTQYF. Written as DNA, the CDR3 is TGTGCCAGCAGCCCAGGGGCAGGGGCGTATACGCAGTATTTT.

This chain joins TRBV19 and TRBJ2-7, with 9 bases aligning to TRBD1. V gave up 4 bases and J gave up 2 bases; unmatched junction bases: 9. Germline values: CDR1 LNHDA, CDR2 SQIVND (reference sequence). CDR3 length equals 16 residues. The CDR3 reads CASSTTGGRSPYEQYF. CDR3 sequence (DNA): TGTGCCAGTAGTACCACAGGGGGCCGTTCTCCCTACGAGCAGTACTTC.

The chain carries TRBV28 and TRBJ1-2, with no clear D. With 6 bases removed from V and 7 bases from J, the gap between germline ends came to 18 bases. Germline CDR1 and CDR2: MDHEN and SYDVKM. The CDR3 extends over 14 amino acids. The CDR3 spells CASRVSGGLVGYTF. In DNA, the CDR3 is TGTGCCAGCAGGGTGTCTGGAGGTCTTGTTGGCTACACCTTC.

This clone was seen just once. The CDR3 sequence is CASQRQGGELFF. CDR3 nucleotide sequence: TGTGCCAGTCAGAGACAGGGAGGGGAGCTGTTTTTT. V is TRBV6-1 and J is TRBJ2-2, with TRBD1 identical over 7 bases. Looked up from germline, CDR1 is MNHNS and CDR2 is SASEGT. The junction had 6 bases not matched to a gene; V was cut back by 9 bases and J by 8 bases. There are 12 residues in the CDR3.

The genes are TRBV5-4 and TRBJ2-3; D gene unclear. CDR1 and CDR2 from the germline V gene are SGHNT and YYREEE (reference sequence). The CDR3 runs to 13 residues. V lost 0 bases, J lost 2 bases, and 4 bases lay in between. CDR3 coding DNA: TGTGCCAGCAGCTTGGGGAACACAGATACGCAGTATTTT. Translation gives CASSLGNTDTQYF.

This chain joins TRBV6-5 and TRBJ2-5; D perhaps matches TRBD1 (5 bases). Germline CDR1 MNHEY, CDR2 SVGAGI. Trimming took 4 bases from V and 4 from J, leaving 13 bases between them. The CDR3 runs to 14 residues. The CDR3 region is CASSFRVERETQYF. The CDR3 DNA reads as TGTGCCAGCAGTTTCAGGGTGGAGCGAGAGACCCAGTACTTC.

This clone came up a few times. The chain joins TRBV7-2 to TRBJ2-1; 8 bases map to TRBD2. Losses at the gene ends were 1 base for V and 0 bases for J; bases not matched to a gene: 5. The CDR3 spans 17 residues. The germline V gene encodes CDR1 SGHTA and CDR2 FQGNSA. DNA of the CDR3: TGTGCCAGCAGCTTAGTGGGCGGGGGGAGCTCCTACAATGAGCAGTTCTTC. It encodes CASSLVGGGSSYNEQFF.

This chain uses TRBV5-1 with TRBJ1-2; 7 nucleotides match TRBD1. This CDR3 has 15 residues. Germline assignment: CDR1 SGHRS and CDR2 YFSETQ. After removal of 4 bases from V and 8 bases from J, the junction contained 14 bases not matched to a gene. The CDR3 sequence: CASSRGQEVLRGYTF. CDR3 bases: TGCGCCAGCAGCCGAGGACAGGAGGTATTACGGGGCTACACCTTC. Variable domain in full (rest from reference TRBV5-1 and TRBJ1-2): KAGVTQTPRYLIKTRGQQVTLSCSPISGHRSVSWYQQTPGQGLQFLFEYFSETQRNKGNFPGRFSGRQFSNSRSEMNVSTLELGDSALYLCASSRGQEVLRGYTFGSGTRLTVV.

The rearrangement joins TRBV30 to TRBJ2-7; D is unresolved. Germline CDR1 is GTSNPN and CDR2 is SVGIG (reference sequence). Trimming shortened V by 2 bases and J by 3 bases, and 14 bases separated the two germline ends. CDR3 length equals 14 residues. The CDR3 sequence is CAWSTALGNYEQYF. DNA of the CDR3: TGTGCCTGGAGTACAGCCCTCGGCAACTACGAGCAGTACTTC.